This entry features one T cell receptor beta chain sequence. Its antigen is not identified. The CDR3 end is not reached by the read, which stops 3 residues before it; the germline J gene fills it in. CD4+CD25+CD127- Tregs, CD4+CD25- non-Tregs, CD4 and CD8 cells were sorted. The sample is drawn from a study of Tregs in tolerant kidney transplant recipients. Study as a whole: Mixed chimerism was transient after nonmyeloablative marrow transplants from related graft donors. Findings of the study overall: Antigen-driven expansion was suggested because donor-specific Tregs expanded more than all Tregs in tolerant patients. Changing PCR primers prevented nucleotide comparison between some patients' samples.

Assay: immunoSEQ multiplex PCR; the TCRdb copy retains only in-frame clones and omits some. Recorded for this sample: tens of thousands of clones. CDR1 SGHTA and CDR2 FQGNSA come from the germline V gene. CDR3 length: 15 amino acids. V was clipped by 3 bases and J by 4 bases, with 16 bases between them. The clonotype originates from a human donor who received a combined kidney and bone marrow transplant. The rearrangement joins TRBV7-2 to TRBJ2-7; a possible D gene is TRBD2 (6 bases). The source was CD4+ T cells from blood, collected before the transplant. CDR3: CASSFEPSGLYEQYF. CDR3 DNA (partial): TGTGCCAGCAGCTTCGAACCGAGCGGGCTTTACGAG.